This entry concerns a single T cell receptor (beta chain). Per the original methods: Amplification of reference gene primers was used by the study to estimate nucleated cell counts. The repertoire was sequenced with immunoSEQ multiplex PCR; TCRdb's copy has only in-frame clones and lacks some. That table is the source of V, J and clone size, and D and trimming were worked out from the DNA. This table has about 220,000 clones, about 87% appearing once. Recruits, aged about 18 to 89 years, lived in 24 US areas. This entry comes from a study of blood T cell repertoires in COVID-19. Study-wide background: From the United States, Italy and Spain came samples of acute and convalescent COVID-19. T cells, B-cell-depleted T cells, or PBMCs provided the cDNA or gDNA that served as material.

This CDR3 has 13 amino acids. The germline V and J ends were trimmed by 0 bases and 9 bases, with 11 bases remaining between them. The V gene's germline CDR1 is LGHNA and CDR2 YSLEER. This chain connects TRBV4-3 to TRBJ1-1; the D is unclear. Input material: PBMCs or T cells enriched from blood (not recorded which). The TCR originated in a woman aged 30 to 39 with acute COVID-19. CDR3 sequence: CASSQDPREKAFF. CDR3 nucleotide sequence: TGCGCCAGCAGCCAAGATCCCCGGGAGAAAGCTTTCTTT.